This TCR beta chain was observed in a study of CD8+ T cells in alopecia areata. Once RNA had been extracted, it was reverse transcribed into cDNA to act as the sequencing template. Generated by immunoSEQ multiplex PCR, the TCRdb table keeps only in-frame clones and is missing some. The sample lists about 97,000 clones; less than 50% were seen once. This clonotype was obtained from a human donor with alopecia areata. Input material: CD4+ T cells sorted from blood.

For the CDR3, the DNA is TGTGCCACCCGAGGTGTAAACAATGAGCAGTTCTTC. It codes for CATRGVNNEQFF. The V call is TRBV27, the J call TRBJ2-1; D unresolved. The CDR3 is made up of 12 amino acids. Germline CDR1 is MNHEY and CDR2 is SMNVEV (reference sequence). Trimming pared 10 bases from V and 5 bases from J, leaving 12 bases between.